Listed here are 17 T cell receptor beta chains from one sample, sequenced in a study of T cells in localized non-small cell lung cancer (TCRdb year 2020). Receptor libraries were prepared by the immunoSEQ multiplex PCR assay. What TCRdb holds here is the immuneACCESS table cut down to in-frame rearrangements. Part of the clones is not present; checked against another copy, under half of the missing clones reflect an unresolved V gene, and the others are unexplained. This sample gives fewer than 20,000 clones in total; around 83% of them show up just once. The top ten hold about a third of the sample. This specimen was peripheral blood, taken before any cancer treatment. Receptors originate from a male donor at least 60 years old with stage III lung adenocarcinoma.

The chain couples TRBV6-1 to TRBJ2-7; no definite D call. V was clipped by 7 bases and J by 6 bases, with 19 bases between them. This CDR3 contains 14 residues. Germline V gene lookup returns CDR1 MNHNS and CDR2 SASEGT. The CDR3 here is CASKAFALATEQYF. CDR3 nucleotide sequence: TGTGCCAGCAAGGCGTTCGCGTTAGCAACCGAGCAGTACTTC.

This clone showed up just a few times. This chain connects TRBV9 to TRBJ2-7; D is perhaps TRBD1 (6 bases). Germline CDR1 reads SGDLS; CDR2 reads YYNGEE. The CDR3 is 15 amino acids. V lost 1 base, J lost 6 bases, and 17 bases lay in between. The CDR3 region is CASSVNPTGTFEQYF. The CDR3 nucleotides are TGTGCCAGCAGCGTAAATCCAACAGGGACATTCGAGCAGTACTTC.

This clone was seen a few times. The DNA for the CDR3 is TGTGCCAGCAGCTTCGGTGGTGGCAGGGGACTGGGAGGGGAGACCCAGTACTTC. As protein: CASSFGGGRGLGGETQYF. V usage is TRBV7-9 and J usage is TRBJ2-5, with a weak D call TRBD2 (7 bases). Looked up from germline, CDR1 is SEHNR and CDR2 is FQNEAQ (reference sequence). V was clipped by 3 bases and J by 5 bases, with 25 bases between them. This CDR3 has 18 residues.

The chain is built from TRBV9 and TRBJ2-2; TRBD1 or TRBD2 may be the D gene (5 bases each). V gave up 2 bases and J gave up 0 bases, with 8 bases separating them. The V gene's germline CDR1 is SGDLS and CDR2 YYNGEE. This CDR3 region has 15 residues. The CDR3 is CASSVGTANTGELFF. The CDR3 nucleotides are TGTGCCAGCAGCGTCGGGACGGCGAACACCGGGGAGCTGTTTTTT.

The chain combines TRBV13 with TRBJ2-3; no clear D. Germline values: CDR1 PRHDT, CDR2 FYEKMQ (reference sequence). With 0 bases removed from V and 0 bases from J, the gap between germline ends came to 4 bases. The CDR3 is 14 residues long. For the CDR3, the DNA is TGTGCCAGCAGCTTAGGTCAGAGCACAGATACGCAGTATTTT. This codes for CASSLGQSTDTQYF.

This chain connects TRBV18 to TRBJ2-1; tentative D call: TRBD2 (5 bases). The germline V gene encodes CDR1 KGHSH and CDR2 LQKENI. V lost 0 bases, J lost 0 bases, and 9 bases lay in between. The length of the CDR3 is 16 residues. The CDR3 region has the DNA TGTGCCAGCTCACCACCGGACGGGGTCTCCTACAATGAGCAGTTCTTC. Its protein is CASSPPDGVSYNEQFF. The full variable domain, rest sourced from reference TRBV18 and TRBJ2-1, is NAGVMQNPRHLVRRRGQEARLRCSPMKGHSHVYWYRQLPEEGLKFMVYLQKENIIDESGMPKERFSAEFPKEGPSILRIQQVVRGDSAAYFCASSPPDGVSYNEQFFGPGTRLTVL.

The chain carries TRBV19 and TRBJ2-1, with 10 bases matching TRBD2. There are 15 residues in the CDR3. The V segment lost 4 bases and the J segment 3 bases; nucleotides outside the gene matches: 3. From germline, CDR1 is LNHDA and CDR2 SQIVND (reference sequence). CDR3 DNA sequence: TGTGCCAGTAGTAAAACTAGCGGGGACTACAATGAGCAGTTCTTC. It encodes CASSKTSGDYNEQFF.

The chain couples TRBV5-4 to TRBJ1-2, with D maybe TRBD1 (5 bases). This CDR3 contains 13 residues. Trimming cost V 2 bases and J 4 bases, with 9 bases left between them. From germline, CDR1 is SGHNT and CDR2 YYREEE (reference sequence). The CDR3 nucleotides read TGTGCCAGCAGCTTAGGGGAAACCTATGGCTACACCTTC. It encodes CASSLGETYGYTF. Based on the CDR3 plus reference TRBV5-4 and TRBJ1-2, the full variable domain is ETGVTQSPTHLIKTRGQQVTLRCSSQSGHNTVSWYQQALGQGPQFIFQYYREEENGRGNFPPRFSGLQFPNYSSELNVNALELDDSALYLCASSLGETYGYTFGSGTRLTVV.

The J gene is TRBJ2-3, the V gene TRBV10-3, with 7 bases identical to TRBD1. The V gene end was trimmed by 5 bases and the J gene end by 2 bases; junction bases not matched to a gene: 7. This CDR3 contains 15 residues. The V gene's germline CDR1 is ENHRY and CDR2 SYGVKD. CDR3 coding DNA: TGTGCCATCAGTCCAGACAGGGACCTCACAGATACGCAGTATTTT. Its protein product is CAISPDRDLTDTQYF.

The rearrangement links TRBV19 to TRBJ1-6; D is uncertain. Looked up from germline, CDR1 is LNHDA and CDR2 is SQIVND (reference sequence). V lost 3 bases to trimming and J lost 3 bases, with 12 bases between them. CDR3 size: 16 residues. CDR3 in amino acids: CASSIVEGYYNSPLHF. The CDR3 nucleotides read TGTGCCAGTAGTATCGTGGAGGGCTACTATAATTCACCCCTCCACTTT. Looking up the rest from reference TRBV19 and TRBJ1-6 gives the full variable domain: DGGITQSPKYLFRKEGQNVTLSCEQNLNHDAMYWYRQDPGQGLRLIYYSQIVNDFQKGDIAEGYSVSREKKESFPLTVTSAQKNPTAFYLCASSIVEGYYNSPLHFGNGTRLTVT.

The chain employs TRBV7-2 and TRBJ1-1; 8 bases agree with TRBD1. J gave up 1 base and V 5 bases, and 3 bases lay outside the gene matches. Germline values: CDR1 SGHTA, CDR2 FQGNSA. The CDR3 has 14 residues. CDR3 coding DNA: TGTGCCAGCAGCCCAGGACAGGGGAACACTGAAGCTTTCTTT. Residues: CASSPGQGNTEAFF. Supplemented by reference TRBV7-2 and TRBJ1-1, the full variable domain reads GAGVSQSPSNKVTEKGKDVELRCDPISGHTALYWYRQSLGQGLEFLIYFQGNSAPDKSGLPSDRFSAERTGGSVSTLTIQRTQQEDSAVYLCASSPGQGNTEAFFGQGTRLTVV.

This rearrangement joins TRBV2 to TRBJ1-2; 7 positions match TRBD1. The CDR3 has 13 amino acids. With V trimmed by 9 bases and J by 5 bases, 9 bases remained unmatched. CDR1 and CDR2 from the germline V gene are SNHLY and FYNNEI. The CDR3 sequence is CARVGQATYGYTF. DNA for the CDR3: TGTGCCAGAGTTGGACAGGCTACTTATGGCTACACCTTC.

The rearrangement joins TRBV2 to TRBJ1-2; D call uncertain. In germline, CDR1 is SNHLY, CDR2 FYNNEI. The V end was cut by 3 bases, the J end by 8 bases, with 13 bases between. CDR3 length: 13 amino acids. The chain's CDR3 is CASSEARPRGYTF. As DNA, the CDR3 is TGTGCCAGCAGTGAGGCCCGGCCCAGGGGCTACACCTTC.

This chain connects TRBV7-8 to TRBJ2-1; tentative D call: TRBD1 (6 bases). The CDR3 totals 14 residues. Germline lookup yields CDR1 SGHVS and CDR2 FQNEAQ. The ends were cut back, 2 bases at V and 5 bases at J, with 10 bases in the middle. CDR3: CASSLHGTNNEQFF. The CDR3, as DNA: TGTGCCAGCAGCTTACACGGGACAAACAATGAGCAGTTCTTC.

This clone was detected only once. The CDR3 nucleotides are TGTGCCAGCAGCTTTCCTCTAGCGAGAGGCACAGATACGCAGTATTTT. Translating gives CASSFPLARGTDTQYF. V gene TRBV11-2 combines with J gene TRBJ2-3, with TRBD2 as a possible D gene (6 bases). The CDR3 runs to 16 residues. Germline V lookup: CDR1 SGHAT, CDR2 FQNNGV. V gave up 3 bases and J gave up 1 base, with 14 bases separating them.

The genes are TRBV5-1 and TRBJ1-1; D perhaps matches TRBD1 (6 bases). V was cut by 1 base and J by 3 bases, with 10 bases left in between. The CDR3 runs 14 residues. CDR1 SGHRS and CDR2 YFSETQ come from the germline V gene. The CDR3 nucleotides read TGCGCCAGCAGCTTGAGCGGGGGCCACACTGAAGCTTTCTTT. Amino acid sequence: CASSLSGGHTEAFF.

J is TRBJ2-3 and V is TRBV10-3, with TRBD2 identical over 10 bases. The germline CDR1 and CDR2 sequences are ENHRY and SYGVKD. The CDR3 has 21 amino acids. The J segment lost 8 bases and the V segment lost 0 bases, leaving 23 bases of the junction unmatched. The CDR3 sequence is CAISESTGLAGAAFRAGTQYF. CDR3 in DNA: TGTGCCATCAGTGAGTCGACGGGTCTAGCGGGGGCCGCATTCCGCGCGGGTACGCAGTATTTT.